A single sample gave rise to the 27 T cell receptor beta chains below, sequenced in a study of blood T cell repertoires in COVID-19. Clones were read by immunoSEQ multiplex PCR, and TCRdb kept only the in-frame ones, dropping some. The sample lists some 180,000 clones; roughly 89% were seen once. The sample comprised peripheral blood. The receptor source for this set is a man aged 45 to 65 with acute or convalescent COVID-19.

The rearrangement joins TRBV19 to TRBJ2-2, with 13 bases that match TRBD2. Trimming took 8 bases from V and 4 from J; bases not matched to a gene: 10. Germline V lookup: CDR1 LNHDA, CDR2 SQIVND (reference sequence). The CDR3 has 17 residues. CDR3 amino acids: CASRSGLAGAATGELFF. Here the CDR3 DNA reads TGTGCCAGTCGCTCCGGACTAGCGGGGGCAGCCACCGGGGAGCTGTTTTTT.

CDR3 bases: TGTGCCAGCAGAGGACTAGCGGGGGACTACGAGCAGTACTTC. This gives the protein CASRGLAGDYEQYF. The chain employs TRBV2 and TRBJ2-7; 13 bases match TRBD2. Trimming at V came to 6 bases and at J to 3 bases, leaving 2 bases not matched to a gene. This CDR3 has 14 residues. Germline V gene lookup returns CDR1 SNHLY and CDR2 FYNNEI.

This clone was counted only a few times. The V gene is TRBV19, the J gene TRBJ2-7; 8 nucleotides align to TRBD1. The CDR3 consists of 17 residues. In germline, CDR1 is LNHDA, CDR2 SQIVND (reference sequence). V lost 2 bases and J lost 2; bases outside the gene matches: 11. The CDR3 here is CASSIRFPTGEAYEQYF. DNA of the CDR3: TGTGCCAGTAGTATACGATTCCCGACAGGGGAAGCCTACGAGCAGTACTTC.

The chain joins TRBV2 to TRBJ1-1; TRBD1 agrees at 11 bases. This CDR3 spans 14 amino acids. From germline, CDR1 is SNHLY and CDR2 FYNNEI. The V and J ends lost 6 bases and 3 bases, in that order; junction bases with no gene match: 3. CDR3 loop: CASSWGQGDTEAFF. The CDR3 DNA is TGTGCCAGCAGCTGGGGACAGGGGGACACTGAAGCTTTCTTT.

This clone occurred a few times. The rearrangement joins TRBV7-9 to TRBJ1-2; 11 nucleotides line up with TRBD1. Germline V gene sequence: CDR1 SEHNR, CDR2 FQNEAQ (reference sequence). Trimming cost V 5 bases and J 0 bases; bases outside gene matches: 5. The CDR3 is 16 amino acids. Here the CDR3 reads CASSRTGGIANYGYTF. The CDR3 DNA reads TGTGCCAGCAGCCGGACAGGGGGCATAGCTAACTATGGCTACACCTTC.

In DNA form, the CDR3 reads TGTGCCAGCAGCTTAAAGACAGGGGGTGGCTACGAGCAGTACGTC. Translating gives CASSLKTGGGYEQYV. This chain uses TRBV7-2 with TRBJ2-7, with 9 bases fitting TRBD1. Germline lookup yields CDR1 SGHTA and CDR2 FQGNSA. The CDR3 contains 15 residues. Losses at the gene ends were 2 bases for V and 3 bases for J; bases not matched to a gene: 5.

The chain employs TRBV7-5 and TRBJ2-3; the listed D gene, TRBD1, was not tested against the DNA. TRBV7-5 is recorded as a pseudogene. The CDR3 has 13 residues. CDR3 sequence (DNA): TGTGTCAGAAGCACCCGACAGGGATATACGCAGTATTTT. Translating it yields CVRSTRQGYTQYF.

This clone was recorded once. The chain joins TRBV4-1 to TRBJ1-5, with 7 bases matching TRBD1. V lost 4 bases to trimming and J lost 1 base; unmatched junction nucleotides: 1. CDR1 is MGHRA, CDR2 YSYEKL, per germline. The CDR3 runs 14 residues. This chain's CDR3 is CASSLQGSNQPQHF. DNA of the CDR3: TGCGCCAGCAGCCTACAGGGGAGCAATCAGCCCCAGCATTTT.

The sample holds a few counts of this clone. J is TRBJ2-2 and V is TRBV14; D not resolved. In germline, CDR1 is SGHDN, CDR2 FVKESK. V lost 1 base and J lost 1, with 13 bases in between. The CDR3 spans 17 residues. CDR3 in amino acids: CASSQVRASENTGELFF. CDR3 in DNA: TGTGCCAGCAGCCAAGTTAGAGCTAGTGAGAACACCGGGGAGCTGTTTTTT. The full variable domain, its missing parts supplied by reference TRBV14 and TRBJ2-2, is EAGVTQFPSHSVIEKGQTVTLRCDPISGHDNLYWYRRVMGKEIKFLLHFVKESKQDESGMPNNRFLAERTGGTYSTLKVQPAELEDSGVYFCASSQVRASENTGELFFGEGSRLTVL.

The chain uses TRBV2 and TRBJ1-1, with D unclear. CDR1 SNHLY and CDR2 FYNNEI come from the germline V gene. The CDR3 loop spans 14 amino acids. V was trimmed by 4 bases and J by 5 bases, leaving 14 bases between them. As DNA, the CDR3 is TGTGCCAGCAGTGGGGCCTCGGTTTCTACTGAAGCTTTCTTT. The encoded protein is CASSGASVSTEAFF.

The chain is built from TRBV6-2 or TRBV6-3 and TRBJ1-2; D perhaps matches TRBD1 (5 bases). V shed 5 bases and J shed 2 bases, with 9 bases lying between them. The germline gives CDR1 MNHEY, CDR2 SVGEGT. The length of the CDR3 is 13 residues. Here the CDR3 reads CASSKTGNYGYTF. DNA for the CDR3: TGTGCCAGCAGTAAAACAGGAAACTATGGCTACACCTTC.

J is TRBJ2-5 and V is TRBV5-1; 7 bases align to TRBD2. Germline assignment: CDR1 SGHRS and CDR2 YFSETQ. Trimming removed 4 bases from V and 5 bases from J; junction bases left unmatched: 11. The CDR3 is made up of 15 amino acids. CDR3 region: CASSPAGREIETQYF. CDR3 coding DNA: TGCGCCAGCAGCCCCGCGGGGAGGGAGATCGAGACCCAGTACTTC.

The V and J genes are TRBV5-1 and TRBJ2-3, with 8 positions matching TRBD2. The germline CDR1 and CDR2 sequences are SGHRS and YFSETQ. The V segment lost 2 bases and the J segment 0 bases; nucleotides outside the gene matches: 5. This CDR3 has 16 residues. The CDR3 coding sequence is TGCGCCAGCAGCTTACACGGGGGGGCTAGCACAGATACGCAGTATTTT. This codes for CASSLHGGASTDTQYF.

This clone came up a few times. J is TRBJ1-6 and V is TRBV5-4; D gene ambiguous. This CDR3 is built from 15 residues. The V and J ends lost 0 bases and 6 bases respectively, with 10 bases between them. The germline gives CDR1 SGHNT, CDR2 YYREEE (reference sequence). As DNA, the CDR3 is TGTGCCAGCAGCTTGGCCGTGGTCGGTAATTCACCCCTCCACTTT. Encoded protein: CASSLAVVGNSPLHF.

The V gene is TRBV7-6, the J gene TRBJ2-1; D remains ambiguous. Germline lookup yields CDR1 SGHVS and CDR2 FNYEAQ. The CDR3 has 16 residues. V was pared by 0 bases and J by 0 bases, with 9 bases between. The CDR3 reads CASSLASTSSYNEQFF. In DNA, the CDR3 is TGTGCCAGCAGCTTAGCATCAACCAGCTCCTACAATGAGCAGTTCTTC.

This chain uses TRBV5-4 with TRBJ2-7; 7 bases are shared with TRBD1. The CDR3 is 15 residues long. With 4 bases clipped from V and 6 bases from J, the junction kept 13 bases outside the gene matches. From germline, CDR1 is SGHNT and CDR2 YYREEE (reference sequence). For the CDR3, the DNA is TGTGCCAGCAGCGAGCAGGGGGTAGCAGGGCTCGAGCAGTACGTC. Protein: CASSEQGVAGLEQYV.

The chain couples TRBV19 to TRBJ1-1; TRBD1 matches 8 bases. This CDR3 comprises 15 residues. With V trimmed by 4 bases and J by 3 bases, 7 bases remained unmatched. Germline V gives CDR1 LNHDA, CDR2 SQIVND (reference sequence). CDR3 protein: CASSRAGGKDTEAFF. The CDR3 DNA reads TGTGCCAGTAGTAGGGCAGGGGGCAAGGACACTGAAGCTTTCTTT.

This chain connects TRBV9 to TRBJ2-3, with TRBD2 matching 8 bases. CDR1 SGDLS and CDR2 YYNGEE come from the germline V gene. The CDR3 covers 15 residues. V lost 3 bases and J lost 4; bases outside the gene matches: 7. The CDR3 loop is CASSGYGRAPDTQYF. The DNA for the CDR3 is TGTGCCAGCAGCGGTTACGGGAGGGCCCCAGATACGCAGTATTTT.

The J gene is TRBJ1-2, the V gene TRBV6-5, with 8 bases matching TRBD1. V lost 6 bases, J lost 2 bases, and 5 bases stayed unmatched. CDR1 MNHEY and CDR2 SVGAGI come from the germline V gene. CDR3 size: 14 residues. The CDR3 bases are TGTGCCAGCAGCAGCGCAGGGGGCAACTATGGCTACACCTTC. Amino acid sequence: CASSSAGGNYGYTF.

The V and J genes are TRBV18 and TRBJ2-5; 10 nucleotides agree with TRBD1. CDR3 length equals 15 residues. Germline V lookup: CDR1 KGHSH, CDR2 LQKENI. V dropped 1 base and J dropped 4; count of bases not matched to a gene: 3. The CDR3 coding sequence is TGTGCCAGCTCACCACGGACAGGGGGTTCAGAGACCCAGTACTTC. It translates to CASSPRTGGSETQYF.

The chain uses TRBV6-5 and TRBJ1-5, with a possible D match to TRBD1 (6 bases). CDR3 length equals 16 residues. Trimming shortened V by 0 bases and J by 1 base, and 10 bases separated the two germline ends. Germline assignment: CDR1 MNHEY and CDR2 SVGAGI. CDR3 residues: CASSYSSGGSNQPQHF. In DNA form, the CDR3 reads TGTGCCAGCAGTTACTCGAGCGGGGGCAGCAATCAGCCCCAGCATTTT.

This chain's CDR3 is CASSFSGTGSEQFF. The CDR3, as DNA: TGTGCCAGCAGCTTCTCCGGGACAGGGAGTGAGCAGTTCTTC. The chain recombines TRBV7-2 with TRBJ2-1; 9 bases line up with TRBD1. With 3 bases clipped from V and 9 bases from J, the junction kept 6 bases outside the gene matches. This CDR3 has 14 amino acids. Per germline, CDR1 SGHTA and CDR2 FQGNSA.

The chain employs TRBV28 and TRBJ1-5; 7 bases agree with TRBD1. The CDR3 runs 16 residues. V gave up 5 bases and J gave up 5 bases; unmatched junction bases: 12. Germline lookup yields CDR1 MDHEN and CDR2 SYDVKM. CDR3 loop: CASSPTGLAIDQPQHF. In nucleotides, the CDR3 is TGTGCCAGCAGTCCGACAGGGCTTGCGATAGATCAGCCCCAGCATTTT.

This chain links TRBV9 with TRBJ1-1; 10 nucleotides agree with TRBD1. V shed 1 base, J shed 6 bases, and the junction held 6 bases outside the gene matches. This CDR3 is 15 amino acids long. Germline V lookup: CDR1 SGDLS, CDR2 YYNGEE. The DNA of the CDR3 is TGTGCCAGCAGCGTACGGGACAGGGGTTCCTCTGAAGCTTTCTTT. Amino acids: CASSVRDRGSSEAFF. Full variable domain (rest looked up from reference TRBV9 and TRBJ1-1): DSGVTQTPKHLITATGQRVTLRCSPRSGDLSVYWYQQSLDQGLQFLIQYYNGEERAKGNILERFSAQQFPDLHSELNLSSLELGDSALYFCASSVRDRGSSEAFFGQGTRLTVV.

The chain links TRBV9 to TRBJ2-1, with 9 bases aligning to TRBD2. The CDR3 consists of 17 residues. J was trimmed by 7 bases and V by 3 bases; bases with no gene match: 14. CDR1 is SGDLS and CDR2 is YYNGEE in the germline V gene. DNA of the CDR3: TGTGCCAGCAGCGCCCTCCTGGGGAGCGGGGGGATTAATGAGCAGTTCTTC. This codes for CASSALLGSGGINEQFF.

The rearrangement uses TRBV5-4 and TRBJ2-1, with D possibly matching TRBD1 (5 bases). The CDR3 contains 14 residues. V was shortened by 1 base and J by 5 bases, with 10 bases between the two germline ends. Germline V lookup: CDR1 SGHNT, CDR2 YYREEE (reference sequence). Here the CDR3 reads CASSLRRENNEQFF. The CDR3 DNA reads TGTGCCAGCAGCTTGCGCAGGGAAAACAATGAGCAGTTCTTC.

The rearrangement uses TRBV18 and TRBJ2-7, with 7 positions matching TRBD2. Germline V gives CDR1 KGHSH, CDR2 LQKENI. There are 12 residues in the CDR3. Trimming removed 5 bases from V and 7 bases from J; junction bases left unmatched: 5. The CDR3 loop is CASSTREGEQYF. In nucleotides, the CDR3 is TGTGCCAGCTCAACCAGGGAGGGGGAGCAGTACTTC.